A selection of T cell receptor beta chains follows, all from one sample in a study of blood T cell repertoires in COVID-19. Clones were sequenced by immunoSEQ multiplex PCR, and TCRdb holds only the in-frame ones, with some missing. The profile covers roughly 270,000 clones, with 65% to 90% appearing a single time and about 5.1% taken by the ten largest. Material for sequencing was peripheral blood. The source is a man aged 50 or older with active or convalescent COVID-19. Both conserved end residues are part of each CDR3. D genes are given only for firm matches. Size tells how often a clone was seen (once, few, many) or the class of an expanded clone, and some rows leave it out.

v_call: TRBV6-5
d_call: .
cdr3_length: 15
j_call: TRBJ1-2
clone_size: .
cdr3_aa: CASGVHQQAIYGYTF
cdr3_nt: TGTGCCAGCGGGGTCCATCAACAGGCGATCTATGGCTACACCTTC

v_call: TRBV7-9
d_call: .
cdr3_length: 13
j_call: TRBJ2-5
clone_size: .
cdr3_aa: CASSPWTAETQYF
cdr3_nt: TGTGCCAGCAGCCCGTGGACAGCGGAGACCCAGTACTTC

v_call: TRBV19
d_call: TRBD1
cdr3_length: 15
j_call: TRBJ1-5
clone_size: .
cdr3_aa: CASSIGTVQYQPQHF
cdr3_nt: TGTGCCAGTAGTATCGGGACAGTCCAGTATCAGCCCCAGCATTTT

v_call: TRBV28
d_call: TRBD1
cdr3_length: 16
j_call: TRBJ1-3
clone_size: .
cdr3_aa: CASSSTGTGVGNTIYF
cdr3_nt: TGTGCCAGCAGTTCCACCGGGACAGGGGTAGGAAACACCATATATTTT

v_call: TRBV18
d_call: .
cdr3_length: 17
j_call: TRBJ2-3
clone_size: .
cdr3_aa: CASSPKLGRIVADTQYF
cdr3_nt: TGTGCCAGCTCTCCTAAGCTGGGCAGGATAGTCGCAGATACGCAGTATTTT

v_call: TRBV7-9
d_call: TRBD2
cdr3_length: 15
j_call: TRBJ2-1
clone_size: .
cdr3_aa: CASSFTSGLYNEQFF
cdr3_nt: TGTGCCAGCAGCTTCACTAGCGGGCTTTACAATGAGCAGTTCTTC

v_call: TRBV30
d_call: .
cdr3_length: 14
j_call: TRBJ2-2
clone_size: once
cdr3_aa: CAWSVFVEAGELFF
cdr3_nt: TGTGCCTGGAGTGTATTTGTCGAGGCCGGGGAGCTGTTTTTT

v_call: TRBV9
d_call: TRBD1
cdr3_length: 13
j_call: TRBJ1-1
clone_size: .
cdr3_aa: CASSGGGRTEAFF
cdr3_nt: TGTGCCAGCAGCGGAGGGGGCAGGACTGAAGCTTTCTTT

v_call: TRBV5-1
d_call: TRBD1
cdr3_length: 17
j_call: TRBJ2-2
clone_size: .
cdr3_aa: CASRGSGQGAGTGELFF
cdr3_nt: TGCGCCAGCAGAGGCAGCGGGCAGGGGGCCGGGACCGGGGAGCTGTTTTTT

v_call: TRBV7-9
d_call: .
cdr3_length: 12
j_call: TRBJ1-1
clone_size: .
cdr3_aa: CASRGAYTEAFF
cdr3_nt: TGTGCCAGCCGCGGTGCCTACACTGAAGCTTTCTTT

v_call: TRBV5-1
d_call: TRBD1
cdr3_length: 14
j_call: TRBJ1-2
clone_size: .
cdr3_aa: CASSWGQGEYGYTF
cdr3_nt: TGCGCCAGCAGCTGGGGACAGGGAGAATATGGCTACACCTTC

v_call: TRBV5-1
d_call: .
cdr3_length: 15
j_call: TRBJ2-1
clone_size: .
cdr3_aa: CASSLEGGSYNEQFF
cdr3_nt: TGCGCCAGCAGCTTGGAAGGGGGTTCCTACAATGAGCAGTTCTTC

v_call: TRBV27
d_call: .
cdr3_length: 13
j_call: TRBJ1-5
clone_size: .
cdr3_aa: CASSLSGWQPQHF
cdr3_nt: TGTGCCAGCAGTTTATCCGGGTGGCAGCCCCAGCATTTT

v_call: TRBV7-2
d_call: .
cdr3_length: 13
j_call: TRBJ1-1
clone_size: .
cdr3_aa: CASSLDRYTEAFF
cdr3_nt: TGTGCCAGCAGCTTAGACAGGTACACTGAAGCTTTCTTT

v_call: TRBV5-6
d_call: .
cdr3_length: 14
j_call: TRBJ1-4
clone_size: .
cdr3_aa: CASSLGQVEEKLFF
cdr3_nt: TGTGCCAGCAGCTTGGGACAGGTCGAAGAAAAACTGTTTTTT

v_call: TRBV4-3
d_call: .
cdr3_length: 16
j_call: TRBJ2-5
clone_size: .
cdr3_aa: CASSQDKTSGPIAQYF
cdr3_nt: TGCGCCAGCAGCCAAGATAAAACTAGTGGGCCGATTGCCCAGTACTTC